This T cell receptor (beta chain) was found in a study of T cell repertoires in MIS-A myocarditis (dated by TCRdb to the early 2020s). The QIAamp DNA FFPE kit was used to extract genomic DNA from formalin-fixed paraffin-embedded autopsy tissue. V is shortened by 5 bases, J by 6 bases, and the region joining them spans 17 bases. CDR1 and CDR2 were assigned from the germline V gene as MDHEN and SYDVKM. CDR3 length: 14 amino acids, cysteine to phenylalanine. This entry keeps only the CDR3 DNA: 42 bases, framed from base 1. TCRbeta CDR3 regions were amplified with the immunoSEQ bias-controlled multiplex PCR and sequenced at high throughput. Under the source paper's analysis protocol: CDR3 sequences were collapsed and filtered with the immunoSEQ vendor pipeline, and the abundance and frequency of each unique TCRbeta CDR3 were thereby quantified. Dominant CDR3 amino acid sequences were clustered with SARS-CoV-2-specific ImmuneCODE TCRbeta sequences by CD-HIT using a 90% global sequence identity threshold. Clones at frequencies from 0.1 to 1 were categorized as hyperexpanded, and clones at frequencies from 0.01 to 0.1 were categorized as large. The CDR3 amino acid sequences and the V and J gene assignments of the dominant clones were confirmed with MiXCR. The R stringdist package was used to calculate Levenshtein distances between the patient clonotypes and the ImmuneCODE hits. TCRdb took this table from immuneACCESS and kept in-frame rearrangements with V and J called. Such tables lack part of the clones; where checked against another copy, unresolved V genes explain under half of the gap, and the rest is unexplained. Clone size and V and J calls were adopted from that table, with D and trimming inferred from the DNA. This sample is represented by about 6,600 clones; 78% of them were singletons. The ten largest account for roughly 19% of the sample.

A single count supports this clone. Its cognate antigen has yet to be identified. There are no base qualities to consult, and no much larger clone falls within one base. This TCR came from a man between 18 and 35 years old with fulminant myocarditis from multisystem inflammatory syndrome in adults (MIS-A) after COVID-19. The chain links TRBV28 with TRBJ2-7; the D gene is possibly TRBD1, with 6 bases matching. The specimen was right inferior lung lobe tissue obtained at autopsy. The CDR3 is CASSMRQAFGEQYF. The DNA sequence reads TGTGCCAGCAGTATGAGACAGGCATTCGGCGAGCAGTACTTC. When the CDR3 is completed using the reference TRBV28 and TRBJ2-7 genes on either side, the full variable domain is DVKVTQSSRYLVKRTGEKVFLECVQDMDHENMFWYRQDPGLGLRLIYFSYDVKMKEKGDIPEGYSVSREKKERFSLILESASTNQTSMYLCASSMRQAFGEQYFGPGTRLTVT.